The 5 T cell receptor beta chains in this list originate from one sample, sequenced in a study of cytomegalovirus exposure and HLA in healthy donors. Both 60 Vbeta primers and 13 Jbeta primers went into the PCR. Only in-frame clones appear in the TCRdb table, and some are missing; sequencing was by immunoSEQ multiplex PCR. Among 200,000 to 250,000 clones listed, around 89% were seen once. The specimen was PBMCs. The receptors come from a woman between 18 and 29 years old in good health and CMV-seronegative.

The CDR3 region is CASSLDEMNTEAFF. CDR3 coding DNA: TGTGCCAGCAGCTTAGATGAGATGAACACTGAAGCTTTCTTT. The rearrangement links TRBV7-9 to TRBJ1-1, with unresolved D. Germline assignment: CDR1 SEHNR and CDR2 FQNEAQ (reference sequence). This CDR3 is 14 amino acids long. V was clipped by 1 base and J by 0 bases, with 6 bases between them.

V usage is TRBV15 and J usage is TRBJ1-4; D is uncertain. The CDR3 is 14 residues long. Germline CDR1 LNHNV, CDR2 YYDKDF (reference sequence). The ends were cut back, 1 base at V and 5 bases at J, with 8 bases in the middle. The DNA of the CDR3 is TGTGCCACCAGCAGAGTGTACGAGAATGAAAAACTGTTTTTT. Translation: CATSRVYENEKLFF.

The chain employs TRBV4-1 and TRBJ2-3; 8 bases map to TRBD2. The V segment lost 3 bases and the J segment 3 bases; nucleotides outside the gene matches: 14. Looked up from germline, CDR1 is MGHRA and CDR2 is YSYEKL. The CDR3 is 18 amino acids. The CDR3 sequence: CASSHRLVAGSPTDTQYF. In nucleotides, the CDR3 is TGCGCCAGCAGCCACAGACTAGTAGCGGGGTCTCCAACAGATACGCAGTATTTT.

The table lists this clone with a count of one. The chain has TRBV4-2 and TRBJ2-7; 12 bases are shared with TRBD2. This CDR3 has 16 amino acids. V dropped 1 base and J dropped 6; count of bases not matched to a gene: 7. Germline values: CDR1 LGHNA, CDR2 YNFKEQ. The CDR3 DNA sequence: TGTGCCAGCAGCCAAGGACTAGCGGGAGAACTACCCGAGCAGTACTTC. Its translation: CASSQGLAGELPEQYF.

This chain uses TRBV6-5 with TRBJ2-1; D might be TRBD2 (5 bases). Germline CDR1 MNHEY, CDR2 SVGAGI. The CDR3 sequence is 13 residues long. Trimming took 2 bases from V and 10 from J, leaving 12 bases between them. The CDR3 sequence: CASSYTEGVEQFF. The CDR3 DNA sequence: TGTGCCAGCAGTTACACAGAGGGAGTGGAGCAGTTCTTC.